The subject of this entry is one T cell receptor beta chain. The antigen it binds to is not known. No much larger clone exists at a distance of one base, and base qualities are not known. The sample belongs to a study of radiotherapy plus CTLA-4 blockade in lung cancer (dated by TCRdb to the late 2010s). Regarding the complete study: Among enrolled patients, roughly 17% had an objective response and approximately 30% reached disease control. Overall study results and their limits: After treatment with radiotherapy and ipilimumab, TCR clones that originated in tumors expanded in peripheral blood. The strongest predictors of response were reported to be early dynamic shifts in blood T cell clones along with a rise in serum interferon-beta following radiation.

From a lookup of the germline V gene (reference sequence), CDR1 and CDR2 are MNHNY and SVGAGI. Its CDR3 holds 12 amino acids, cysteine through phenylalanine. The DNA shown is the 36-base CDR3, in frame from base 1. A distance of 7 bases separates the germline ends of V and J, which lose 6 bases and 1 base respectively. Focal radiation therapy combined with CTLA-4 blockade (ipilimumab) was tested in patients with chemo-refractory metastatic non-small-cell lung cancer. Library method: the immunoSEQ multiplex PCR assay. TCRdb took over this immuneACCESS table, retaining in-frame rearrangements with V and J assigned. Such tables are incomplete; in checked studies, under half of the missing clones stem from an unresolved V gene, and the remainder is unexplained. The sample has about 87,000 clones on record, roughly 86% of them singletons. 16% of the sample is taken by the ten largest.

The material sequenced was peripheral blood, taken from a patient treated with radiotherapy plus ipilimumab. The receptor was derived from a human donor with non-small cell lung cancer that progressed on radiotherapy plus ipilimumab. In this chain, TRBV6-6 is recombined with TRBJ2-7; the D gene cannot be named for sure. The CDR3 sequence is CASSSVSYEQYF. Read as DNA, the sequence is TGTGCCAGCAGCTCGGTTTCCTACGAGCAGTACTTC.